The source of this TCR beta chain is a study of blood T cell repertoires in COVID-19. Study overall: The cDNA or gDNA used as material had been derived from T cells, B-cell-depleted T cells, or PBMCs.

The assay was immunoSEQ multiplex PCR, and TCRdb's table has in-frame clones only and misses some. The data contain approximately 10,000 clones, around nine tenths of them seen just once; the ten biggest clones take up 4.6%. Sequenced: peripheral blood. The TCR comes from a human donor in a cohort sampled during active COVID-19.

The DNA for the CDR3 is TGTGCCAGCAGCCAAGGACTAGCGGGTCACTCCTACAATGAGCAGTTCTTC. It codes for CASSQGLAGHSYNEQFF. The rearrangement links TRBV14 to TRBJ2-1, with 10 bases aligning to TRBD2. This CDR3 is 17 amino acids long. The V and J ends lost 1 base and 0 bases, in that order; junction bases with no gene match: 3. From germline, CDR1 is SGHDN and CDR2 FVKESK.